A selection of T cell receptor beta chains follows, all from one sample in a study of regulatory T cells in long-lasting Graves disease. A single record per CDR3 protein comes from TCRdb applying MiXCR to the multiplex PCR reads. The table includes approximately 400,000 distinct CDR3 sequences, about 15% detected once. This sample was also put to use in a study of T cells in Graves' hyperthyroidism and ophthalmopathy.

Specimen: peripheral blood mononuclear cells (PBMCs), collected at new diagnosis, from a patient treated with antithyroid drugs. The receptors come from a young woman with Graves disease. CDR3s include the opening cysteine and the closing phenylalanine or tryptophan. The D gene is left open where the match is weak. Rows may omit the clone size; those that give it use once, few, many or a size class.

J	D	V	size	DNA	CDR3
TRBJ2-3	-	TRBV6-2/TRBV6-3	many	TGTGCCAGCAGTTTGGGGGGTTTGAATACGCAGTATTTT	CASSLGGLNTQYF
TRBJ1-1	-	TRBV2	many	TGTGCCAGCAGTGACGTGGGCGTGGGTGAAGCTTTCTTT	CASSDVGVGEAFF
TRBJ2-1	-	TRBV4-1	few	TGCGCCAGCAGCCAAGGATTAGCCCTACCTCTCTACAATGAGCAGTTCTTC	CASSQGLALPLYNEQFF
TRBJ1-1	TRBD1	TRBV29-1	many	TGCAGCGCGGGGGAGAGGGACAGACAAGCTTTCTTT	CSAGERDRQAFF
TRBJ2-7	-	TRBV3-1	-	TGTGCCAGCAGCCTCGGGAATACCTACGAGCAGTACTTC	CASSLGNTYEQYF
TRBJ2-2	-	TRBV5-1	many	TGCGCCAGCAGCTTCCGGACGGACACCGGGGAGCTGTTTTTT	CASSFRTDTGELFF
TRBJ2-3	TRBD2	TRBV28	many	TGTGCCAGCAGTTTCGGCGGGAGCGGAGGAGATACGCAGTATTTT	CASSFGGSGGDTQYF
TRBJ2-1	-	TRBV6-1	-	TGTGCCAGCAGTGATCTACAGAGCCTGAGGTACAATGAGCAGTTCTTC	CASSDLQSLRYNEQFF
TRBJ2-7	TRBD2	TRBV24-1	many	TGTGCCACCAGAGCTAGCGGTTCCTACGAGCAGTACTTC	CATRASGSYEQYF
TRBJ2-1	-	TRBV5-1	-	TGCGCCAGCAGCTTGAACAGGTGGGTCTCCTACAATGAGCAGTTCTTC	CASSLNRWVSYNEQFF
TRBJ2-7	TRBD2	TRBV11-2	many	TGTGCCAGCAGCCCACAGACTAGCGGATATCTTAACGAGCAGTACTTC	CASSPQTSGYLNEQYF
TRBJ2-2	-	TRBV3-1	many	TGTGCCAGCAGCCGAGAAGGGGGGAACACCGGGGAGCTGTTTTTT	CASSREGGNTGELFF
TRBJ1-1	TRBD1	TRBV5-1	few	TGCGCCAGCAGCTCCCGGGACAGGGGGTTTGAAGCTTTCTTT	CASSSRDRGFEAFF
TRBJ2-1	TRBD2	TRBV19	many	TGTGCCAGTAGCCCCGGGGGTAGCGGGACCAATGAGCAGTTCTTC	CASSPGGSGTNEQFF
TRBJ1-5	-	TRBV28	-	TGTGCCAGTTCCTACCCCAGGCAGGGTAGTCAGCCCCAGCATTTT	CASSYPRQGSQPQHF
TRBJ1-4	-	TRBV3-1	many	TGTGCCAGCAGCCAAGATGCAGGGGAACAACTGTTTTTT	CASSQDAGEQLFF
TRBJ1-2	-	TRBV5-6	many	TGTGCCAGCAGCTTAGGGTTAAGCCCAACTGGCTACACCTTC	CASSLGLSPTGYTF
TRBJ1-1	TRBD1	TRBV13	few	TGTGCCAGCAGCTCCCAGAATACAGGGGTGAACACTGAAGCTTTCTTT	CASSSQNTGVNTEAFF
TRBJ2-1	-	TRBV24-1	many	TGTGCCACCAGTGACCGCGACAGGTCCTACAATGAGCAGTTCTTC	CATSDRDRSYNEQFF
TRBJ2-7	-	TRBV5-1	many	TGCGCCAGCAGCTACGGCAGAACCTACGAGCAGTACTTC	CASSYGRTYEQYF
TRBJ2-5	-	TRBV30	many	TGTGCCTGGGCCGGGACTTTCACTCAAGAGACCCAGTACTTC	CAWAGTFTQETQYF
TRBJ1-5	TRBD1	TRBV7-9	once	TGTGCCAGCAGCTTTCAGGGGGCTAAACGTCAGCCCCAGCATTTT	CASSFQGAKRQPQHF
TRBJ2-1	-	TRBV5-5	few	TGTGCCAGCAGCGTTGACGGAATCTACAATGAGCAGTTCTTC	CASSVDGIYNEQFF
TRBJ1-5	-	TRBV2	many	TGTGCCAGCAGACCCGGGGGGTCTGGCAATCAGCCCCAGCATTTT	CASRPGGSGNQPQHF
TRBJ2-2	-	TRBV29-1	few	TGCAGCGTAAGACCCGGGACGACGAACACCGGGGAGCTGTTTTTT	CSVRPGTTNTGELFF
TRBJ2-7	-	TRBV20-1	-	TGCAGTGCTAGCCCCTGGGACGAGCAGTACTTC	CSASPWDEQYF
TRBJ1-5	-	TRBV9	few	TGTGCCAGCAGCTCCCTCGGGGGACCTGATCAGCCCCAGCATTTT	CASSSLGGPDQPQHF
TRBJ1-5	-	TRBV4-1	-	TGCGCCAACAGCCTAGGGCAGTTGGGCCCAAGTCTTAGCAATCAGCCCCAGCATTTT	CANSLGQLGPSLSNQPQHF
TRBJ1-6	-	TRBV11-1	-	TGTGCCAGCAGCTTAGCGCTCGAGTTTTCACCCCTCCACTTT	CASSLALEFSPLHF
TRBJ2-7	TRBD2	TRBV18	many	TGTGCCAGCTCACCCCAGTTGACAGCGGGGTCCTACGAGCAGTACTTC	CASSPQLTAGSYEQYF
TRBJ2-7	TRBD2	TRBV6-2/TRBV6-3	many	TGTGCCAGCAGTTACTCCTCGACTAGCAGCCTCTACGAGCAGTACTTC	CASSYSSTSSLYEQYF
TRBJ2-1	-	TRBV27	many	TGTGCCAGCAGTTCAGCCTGGGACAATGAGCAGTTCTTC	CASSSAWDNEQFF
TRBJ2-5	TRBD2	TRBV15	few	TGTGCCACCAGCATCCGCGCCGGGGGGATGACCCAGTACTTC	CATSIRAGGMTQYF
TRBJ1-4	TRBD1	TRBV27	many	TGTGCCAGCAGTTTCGCGGACAGGCGGCTTGAAAAACTGTTTTTT	CASSFADRRLEKLFF
TRBJ2-1	TRBD2	TRBV7-8	many	TGTGCCAGCAGCTTAGTAATTGTATGGGAGGAGGGTAGCGGGATCAAGAGCTCCTACAATGAGCAGTTCTTC	CASSLVIVWEEGSGIKSSYNEQFF
TRBJ1-1	TRBD1	TRBV6-2/TRBV6-3	many	TGTGCCACCCGGACAGGGGTCTATGATGAAGCTTTCTTT	CATRTGVYDEAFF
TRBJ1-6	-	TRBV15	many	TGTGCCACCAGCAGAGAAATCCCCACAGGCGGGGGCTCACCCCTCCACTTT	CATSREIPTGGGSPLHF
TRBJ2-1	TRBD1	TRBV5-1	many	TGCGCCAGCAGGAATCGACAGGGGGCAAGGGAGCAGTTCTTC	CASRNRQGAREQFF
TRBJ1-2	-	TRBV11-2	few	TGTGCCAGCAGCCCTGGGGTGGGGGGAGCTAACTATGGCTACACCTTC	CASSPGVGGANYGYTF
TRBJ2-3	TRBD1	TRBV10-1	-	TGCGCCAGCAGTCAACGAGATCAACCGGGACAGGGGGCAGATACGCAGTATTTT	CASSQRDQPGQGADTQYF
TRBJ2-3	TRBD1	TRBV20-1	many	TGCAGTGCTCCACCCCCCCTGTGGACAGGCCTAGGGGGCACAGATACGCAGTATTTT	CSAPPPLWTGLGGTDTQYF
TRBJ1-1	TRBD1	TRBV7-9	few	TGTGCCAGCAGCGCTACGGGACAGGTCAACACTGAAGCTTTCTTT	CASSATGQVNTEAFF
TRBJ1-2	-	TRBV12-3/TRBV12-4	many	TGTGCCAGCAGGGCACCGACAGGTCCGAACTATGGCTACACCTTC	CASRAPTGPNYGYTF
TRBJ1-2	-	TRBV5-6	many	TGTGCCAGCAGCTTGGGGCAATTTCGCTATGGCTACACCTTC	CASSLGQFRYGYTF
TRBJ2-1	-	TRBV24-1	many	TGTGCCACCAGTGAGCGCGCCGTAGCGACCCGCCTATACAATGAGCAGTTCTTC	CATSERAVATRLYNEQFF
TRBJ1-2	-	TRBV20-1	many	TGCAGTGCTAGTCAAATCTCAGGCGGTAACTATGGCTACACCTTC	CSASQISGGNYGYTF
TRBJ2-1	TRBD2	TRBV14	many	TGTGCCAGCAGCCAGCACCTAGCGGGAGAGCAGTTCTTC	CASSQHLAGEQFF
TRBJ2-6	-	TRBV29-1	-	TGCAGCGTTGTTCCAGGGGGGATGACTGGGGCCAACGTCCTGACTTTC	CSVVPGGMTGANVLTF
TRBJ2-5	-	TRBV2	many	TGTGCCAGCAGATCGGGGTCGACCCAGTACTTC	CASRSGSTQYF
TRBJ2-3	TRBD2	TRBV3-1	many	TGTGCCAGCAGCCTCGTCCCGGGACTAGCGGGGAAAACAGATACGCAGTATTTT	CASSLVPGLAGKTDTQYF
TRBJ1-1	-	TRBV7-6	once	TGTGCCAGCAGCTCGCTCCAGCGGAGCACTGAAGCTTTCTTT	CASSSLQRSTEAFF
TRBJ2-7	-	TRBV7-9	-	TGTGCCAGCAGCTTAGTTAACAGCCCCTACGAGCAGTACTTC	CASSLVNSPYEQYF
TRBJ2-7	-	TRBV12-3/TRBV12-4	many	TGTGCCAGCAGTTTAATGGTGGGCAGGAAGGACTCCTACGAGCAGTACTTC	CASSLMVGRKDSYEQYF